This T cell receptor beta chain was retrieved from a study of STAT5B mutations in CD4+ large granular lymphocyte leukemia (dated by TCRdb to between 2022 and 2023). Describing the broader study: Among the healthy controls, the CDR3 'QG' motif was associated with a particular HLA allele. Flow cytometry on FACSCanto II or FACSVerse confirmed that purified fractions exceeded 95% purity among lymphocytes. The study compared the TCRbeta repertoires of patients with CD4+ T-cell large granular lymphocyte leukemia against those of healthy blood donors. Here is what the overall study found, with its caveats: Greater clonality appeared to be present in CD4-sorted patient repertoires than in healthy CD4+ repertoires, and the difference was retained after the putative leukemic clones were removed. Main leukemic clonotypes were private to each patient, although less than 30% of the main leukemic clonotypes were found at low frequency in the non-leukemic repertoires of other patients. Data were not HLA-matched; higher clonality in CD4+ versus CD8+ T-LGLL could reflect the relatively small sample size.

Buffy coats from 30 to 40 blood donors, supplied by the Finnish Red Cross blood service, were used as healthy controls. All TCR-sequenced material derived from peripheral blood: patient blood samples and healthy donor buffy coats. Peripheral blood mononuclear cells were isolated by Ficoll-Hypaque gradient centrifugation. CD4+ cells were purified magnetically from the buffy coats of healthy controls. The Gentra Puregene Cell and Tissue kit was used to extract genomic DNA, and a Qubit 2.0 fluorometer was used to measure the amount of genomic DNA. Concerning this clone itself: Its antigen is still unknown. Base qualities were left out, and no much larger clone turns up one base away.

The immunoSEQ assay at survey resolution was applied to genomic DNA for sequencing of TCRbeta rearrangements. The authors' analysis ran thus. In the TCR sequencing data, the lowest productive clonotype frequency that could be detected was 2.59 x 10-5. Only productive TCRbeta rearrangements, meaning sequences that were complete and in-frame, were kept for the analyses. Sample clonality was computed as Simpson clonality in the immunoSEQ Analyzer version 3.0. Clones were categorized by frequency as very rare, small, medium, large (1-20%) or hyperexpanded (>20%). Generation probabilities were estimated with OLGA 1.2.3, V-gene circos plots were generated with VDJtools, specificities were searched for in VDJdb, and CDR3 motifs were identified with GLIPH. The source is immuneACCESS, and TCRdb retained only in-frame sequences with V and J called. Part of the clones is not carried over; for the studies checked, unresolved V genes explain less than half of this, and the remainder is unexplained. That table gives V, J and clone size, and the DNA gave D and trimming. In all, the sample holds around 20,000 clones, and 78% of those were seen once. The biggest ten clones account for about 0.43% of the sample.

Sequencing used CD4+ T cells from blood buffy coats. The receptor's source is a human donor in good health.

The CDR3 protein sequence reads: CASSFRRGFNTEAFF. The DNA sequence is given as TGTGCCAGCAGCTTTCGCAGGGGATTTAACACTGAAGCTTTCTTT. The receptor chain draws on TRBV5-4 and TRBJ1-1; a weak D assignment points to TRBD1 (6 bases agree). V drops 2 bases and J drops 2 bases, leaving 13 bases in between. Taken from the germline V gene (reference sequence), the CDR1 and CDR2 loops are SGHNT and YYREEE. Measured from the cysteine to the phenylalanine, the CDR3 is 15 residues long. Left in the record is the CDR3 DNA by itself, 45 bases read in frame from the first base.